Listed below are T cell receptor beta chains from one sample, sequenced in a study of blood T cell repertoires in COVID-19. Sequenced by immunoSEQ multiplex PCR; TCRdb stores in-frame clones only, minus some. The table lists 200,000 to 300,000 clones, approximately 86% of them singletons. Sequencing input: peripheral blood. These receptors were collected from a man at least 80 years old with acute or convalescent COVID-19. Both conserved end residues are part of each CDR3.

v_call,j_call,cdr3_aa
TRBV28,TRBJ2-6,CASGKDNSGANVLTF
TRBV5-1,TRBJ1-6,CASSSGRRIDSPLHF
TRBV7-9,TRBJ2-1,CASIPGIGYNEQFF
TRBV5-1,TRBJ2-1,CASSPGQGRFTEQFF
TRBV4-2,TRBJ1-1,CASSEGQGRNTEAFF
TRBV5-1,TRBJ2-7,CASTSTTGGTYEQYF
TRBV28,TRBJ1-6,CASSSPDPLHF
TRBV5-1,TRBJ2-2,CASYGGGAWMNTGELFF
TRBV7-3,TRBJ1-1,CASSPLTGKDTEAFF
TRBV5-1,TRBJ1-6,CASSGTGPYNSPLHF
TRBV7-2,TRBJ1-3,CASSLAASSGNTIYF
TRBV18,TRBJ1-2,CASSFDREDYGYTF
TRBV4-1,TRBJ1-1,CASSPETGNTEAFF
TRBV6-5,TRBJ1-6,CASSYSNRDNSPLHF
TRBV7-3,TRBJ1-2,CASSLRPGTGVVDYGYTF
TRBV24-1,TRBJ2-1,CATSAPRTSSYNEQFF
TRBV29-1,TRBJ2-7,CSVVTGTGSYEQYF
TRBV7-8,TRBJ1-6,CASSFLTGTASSYNSPLHF
TRBV6-4,TRBJ1-5,CASSPQGDQPQHF
TRBV15,TRBJ2-1,CATSRRTQRPGDSYNEQFF
TRBV14,TRBJ2-3,CASSPQPGITDTQYF
TRBV27,TRBJ2-7,CASSPIGTSGGALHEQYF
TRBV2,TRBJ1-5,CASSGDRAKSNQPQHF
TRBV28,TRBJ2-1,CASSLRAGGVGDDEQFF
TRBV11-3,TRBJ2-5,CASSSPYLAGVEETQYF
TRBV4-3,TRBJ2-7,CASSLPQDRAYEQYF
TRBV9,TRBJ2-1,CASSDRVRGGRNEQFF
TRBV4-1,TRBJ1-2,CASSQDPGQGSNYGYTF
TRBV6-5,TRBJ2-7,CASSYRGPYEQYF
TRBV28,TRBJ1-5,CASSPGTGGASRNQPQHF
TRBV4-3,TRBJ2-3,CASSTRVVDTQYF
TRBV5-1,TRBJ1-1,CASSTGGDTEAFF
TRBV28,TRBJ1-5,CASHSRQGQGQPQHF
TRBV7-2,TRBJ2-7,CASSLVPNFLRGDSYEQYF
TRBV29-1,TRBJ1-5,CSVGEGDNQPQHF
TRBV9,TRBJ2-5,CASSVGRRSYETQYF
TRBV28,TRBJ2-7,CASLPGGAANSYEQYF
TRBV15,TRBJ1-2,CATSRDLAGVGDGYTF
TRBV11-2,TRBJ1-4,CASSLDPPGSGEKLFF
TRBV3-1/TRBV3-2,TRBJ1-5,CASSLRGKNQPQHF
TRBV7-9,TRBJ1-6,CASSINEYSPLHF
TRBV19,TRBJ2-3,CASSPPGLGSRTQYF